These T cell receptor beta chains were read from a single sample in a study of cytomegalovirus exposure and HLA in healthy donors. The table came from immunoSEQ multiplex PCR; TCRdb's copy has only in-frame clones and leaves some out. Of roughly 160,000 clones listed, about three quarters are singletons. Sequencing was performed on PBMCs. These receptors were obtained from a woman in her twenties or thirties in good health and CMV-seronegative. Both conserved end residues are part of each CDR3. Each record gives: D gene, J gene, V gene, clone size, CDR3 protein, CDR3 DNA. D genes are given only for firm matches. The size of a clone is reported for some rows only, either as once, few or many, or as a class for expanded clones.

d_gene: .; j_gene: TRBJ2-7; v_gene: TRBV10-3; abundance: .; CDR3aa: CAISDSGEAYEQYF; CDR3nt: TGTGCCATCAGTGATTCGGGGGAGGCCTACGAGCAGTACTTC
d_gene: TRBD2; j_gene: TRBJ2-2; v_gene: TRBV28; abundance: .; CDR3aa: CASSPHAGGETGELFF; CDR3nt: TGTGCCAGCAGTCCGCATGCGGGAGGAGAAACCGGGGAGCTGTTTTTT
d_gene: TRBD1; j_gene: TRBJ1-1; v_gene: TRBV4-3; abundance: .; CDR3aa: CASSQGAGGLNRRSVEAFF; CDR3nt: TGCGCCAGCAGCCAAGGGGCAGGGGGGTTAAATAGGAGAAGTGTTGAAGCTTTCTTT
d_gene: TRBD2; j_gene: TRBJ2-7; v_gene: TRBV5-6; abundance: .; CDR3aa: CASSPYTSANYEQYF; CDR3nt: TGTGCCAGCAGCCCCTATACTAGCGCGAACTACGAGCAGTACTTC
d_gene: TRBD2; j_gene: TRBJ2-7; v_gene: TRBV27; abundance: .; CDR3aa: CASSRLAGVNEQYF; CDR3nt: TGTGCCAGCAGTCGGCTAGCGGGAGTCAACGAGCAGTACTTC
d_gene: TRBD2; j_gene: TRBJ2-7; v_gene: TRBV18; abundance: .; CDR3aa: CASSPTGGRHEQYF; CDR3nt: TGTGCCAGCTCACCAACGGGGGGGCGGCACGAGCAGTACTTC
d_gene: TRBD2; j_gene: TRBJ2-2; v_gene: TRBV19; abundance: .; CDR3aa: CASSVAGVTGELFF; CDR3nt: TGTGCCAGTAGTGTAGCGGGAGTTACCGGGGAGCTGTTTTTT
d_gene: .; j_gene: TRBJ2-1; v_gene: TRBV4-2; abundance: .; CDR3aa: CASSPEQASLYNEQFF; CDR3nt: TGTGCCAGCAGCCCGGAACAGGCCAGTCTTTACAATGAGCAGTTCTTC
d_gene: TRBD1; j_gene: TRBJ1-5; v_gene: TRBV2; abundance: .; CDR3aa: CASSTGGTSQPQHF; CDR3nt: TGTGCCAGCAGTACAGGGGGCACGAGTCAGCCCCAGCATTTT
d_gene: TRBD1; j_gene: TRBJ2-1; v_gene: TRBV4-1; abundance: .; CDR3aa: CASRQVAQGAQLNEQFF; CDR3nt: TGCGCCAGCAGACAAGTCGCCCAGGGGGCGCAATTAAATGAGCAGTTCTTC
d_gene: TRBD2; j_gene: TRBJ2-3; v_gene: TRBV6-5; abundance: .; CDR3aa: CASKDSGGEADTQYF; CDR3nt: TGTGCCAGCAAAGATAGCGGGGGGGAGGCCGATACGCAGTATTTT
d_gene: TRBD1; j_gene: TRBJ2-1; v_gene: TRBV28; abundance: .; CDR3aa: CASSPGQRYNEQFF; CDR3nt: TGTGCCAGCAGCCCGGGACAGAGATACAATGAGCAGTTCTTC
d_gene: TRBD1; j_gene: TRBJ1-1; v_gene: TRBV18; abundance: few; CDR3aa: CASSFQGAEAFF; CDR3nt: TGTGCCAGCTCATTTCAGGGGGCTGAAGCTTTCTTT
d_gene: .; j_gene: TRBJ1-5; v_gene: TRBV10-3; abundance: .; CDR3aa: CAISEFGDSNQPQHF; CDR3nt: TGTGCCATCAGTGAGTTTGGGGACTCCAATCAGCCCCAGCATTTT
d_gene: .; j_gene: TRBJ2-1; v_gene: TRBV5-1; abundance: .; CDR3aa: CASSPGQSSYNEQFF; CDR3nt: TGCGCCAGCAGCCCAGGACAGAGCTCCTACAATGAGCAGTTCTTC
d_gene: .; j_gene: TRBJ2-2; v_gene: TRBV30; abundance: .; CDR3aa: CAWSHRAGELFF; CDR3nt: TGTGCCTGGAGTCACAGGGCCGGGGAGCTGTTTTTT
d_gene: TRBD1; j_gene: TRBJ1-4; v_gene: TRBV15; abundance: .; CDR3aa: CATSRAGTGVEKLFF; CDR3nt: TGTGCCACCAGCAGAGCCGGGACAGGGGTTGAAAAACTGTTTTTT
d_gene: .; j_gene: TRBJ2-3; v_gene: TRBV5-4; abundance: .; CDR3aa: CASSIAAVWGTDTQYF; CDR3nt: TGTGCCAGCAGCATTGCAGCGGTTTGGGGAACAGATACGCAGTATTTT
d_gene: TRBD1; j_gene: TRBJ1-1; v_gene: TRBV5-1; abundance: .; CDR3aa: CASSWTGSSVGDTEAFF; CDR3nt: TGCGCCAGCAGCTGGACAGGGTCGTCCGTCGGGGACACTGAAGCTTTCTTT
d_gene: .; j_gene: TRBJ1-1; v_gene: TRBV28; abundance: .; CDR3aa: CASSLPSGGGEAFF; CDR3nt: TGTGCCAGCAGTTTACCGTCTGGGGGGGGCGAAGCTTTCTTT
d_gene: TRBD2; j_gene: TRBJ2-7; v_gene: TRBV7-9; abundance: .; CDR3aa: CASWGTSGASSYEQYF; CDR3nt: TGTGCCAGCTGGGGGACTAGCGGGGCAAGCTCCTACGAGCAGTACTTC
d_gene: TRBD2; j_gene: TRBJ2-7; v_gene: TRBV29-1; abundance: .; CDR3aa: CSVLTSGSRYEQYF; CDR3nt: TGCAGCGTCCTGACTAGCGGGAGTCGGTACGAGCAGTACTTC
d_gene: TRBD1; j_gene: TRBJ1-4; v_gene: TRBV30; abundance: .; CDR3aa: CAWRDTQGAIVDEKLFF; CDR3nt: TGTGCCTGGAGGGACACCCAGGGGGCTATCGTTGATGAAAAACTGTTTTTT
d_gene: TRBD2; j_gene: TRBJ2-1; v_gene: TRBV7-7; abundance: few; CDR3aa: CASSLGTSGNYNEQFF; CDR3nt: TGTGCCAGCAGCTTAGGAACTAGCGGGAACTACAATGAGCAGTTCTTC
d_gene: .; j_gene: TRBJ1-5; v_gene: TRBV6-1; abundance: .; CDR3aa: CANSESGGPNQPQHF; CDR3nt: TGTGCCAACAGTGAGAGCGGGGGCCCCAATCAGCCCCAGCATTTT
d_gene: .; j_gene: TRBJ2-1; v_gene: TRBV7-9; abundance: .; CDR3aa: CASSSLQAYNEQFF; CDR3nt: TGTGCCAGCAGCTCACTCCAGGCTTACAATGAGCAGTTCTTC
d_gene: .; j_gene: TRBJ2-5; v_gene: TRBV13; abundance: once; CDR3aa: CASSLWLEETQYF; CDR3nt: TGTGCCAGCAGCTTATGGCTTGAAGAGACCCAGTACTTC
d_gene: .; j_gene: TRBJ1-4; v_gene: TRBV27; abundance: .; CDR3aa: CASSPPDGRRKLFF; CDR3nt: TGTGCCAGCAGTCCACCGGACGGACGGAGGAAACTGTTTTTT
d_gene: .; j_gene: TRBJ2-7; v_gene: TRBV13; abundance: few; CDR3aa: CASSLGLRYLEQYF; CDR3nt: TGTGCCAGCAGCTTAGGCCTGAGGTACCTCGAGCAGTACTTC
d_gene: TRBD1; j_gene: TRBJ2-2; v_gene: TRBV5-4; abundance: .; CDR3aa: CASSPVMDRTLSTGELFF; CDR3nt: TGTGCCAGCAGCCCTGTGATGGACAGGACTTTGAGTACCGGGGAGCTGTTTTTT
d_gene: .; j_gene: TRBJ2-3; v_gene: TRBV11-3; abundance: .; CDR3aa: CASSVSGGTDTQYF; CDR3nt: TGTGCCAGCAGCGTAAGCGGCGGGACAGATACGCAGTATTTT
d_gene: .; j_gene: TRBJ1-6; v_gene: TRBV9; abundance: .; CDR3aa: CASSVGHRSSYNSPLHF; CDR3nt: TGTGCCAGCAGCGTAGGGCATAGGAGCTCCTATAATTCACCCCTCCACTTT
d_gene: .; j_gene: TRBJ2-7; v_gene: TRBV7-6; abundance: .; CDR3aa: CASSLAYDSPREQYF; CDR3nt: TGTGCCAGCAGCTTAGCGTATGACTCCCCTAGAGAGCAGTACTTC
d_gene: .; j_gene: TRBJ2-1; v_gene: TRBV19; abundance: once; CDR3aa: CATRGSYNEQFF; CDR3nt: TGTGCCACAAGGGGTTCCTACAATGAGCAGTTCTTC
d_gene: .; j_gene: TRBJ2-3; v_gene: TRBV6-5; abundance: few; CDR3aa: CASSYSARSTDTQYF; CDR3nt: TGTGCCAGCAGTTACTCAGCTAGGAGCACAGATACGCAGTATTTT
d_gene: .; j_gene: TRBJ1-4; v_gene: TRBV5-1; abundance: .; CDR3aa: CASSLSRNEKLFF; CDR3nt: TGCGCCAGCAGCTTGTCGCGGAATGAAAAACTGTTTTTT
d_gene: TRBD1; j_gene: TRBJ1-4; v_gene: TRBV28; abundance: .; CDR3aa: CASSSRTGTGEKLFF; CDR3nt: TGTGCCAGCAGTTCCCGGACAGGGACAGGCGAAAAACTGTTTTTT
d_gene: .; j_gene: TRBJ1-5; v_gene: TRBV4-2; abundance: .; CDR3aa: CASSQDRISNQPQHF; CDR3nt: TGTGCCAGCAGCCAAGACAGAATTAGCAATCAGCCCCAGCATTTT
d_gene: TRBD1; j_gene: TRBJ2-3; v_gene: TRBV7-3; abundance: .; CDR3aa: CASSPGQGTTDTQYF; CDR3nt: TGTGCCAGCAGCCCAGGACAGGGAACCACAGATACGCAGTATTTT
d_gene: TRBD2; j_gene: TRBJ2-5; v_gene: TRBV5-4; abundance: few; CDR3aa: CASSLKRGGYQETQYF; CDR3nt: TGTGCCAGCAGCTTGAAGCGGGGGGGGTACCAAGAGACCCAGTACTTC
d_gene: TRBD1; j_gene: TRBJ2-5; v_gene: TRBV5-4; abundance: .; CDR3aa: CASSLGTGERVWTQYF; CDR3nt: TGTGCCAGCAGCTTGGGGACAGGGGAAAGGGTGTGGACCCAGTACTTC
d_gene: .; j_gene: TRBJ1-1; v_gene: TRBV29-1; abundance: .; CDR3aa: CSVEAGVPEAFF; CDR3nt: TGCAGCGTTGAAGCGGGGGTTCCTGAAGCTTTCTTT
d_gene: .; j_gene: TRBJ2-5; v_gene: TRBV5-4; abundance: .; CDR3aa: CASSVEGSPSQETQYF; CDR3nt: TGTGCCAGCTCCGTCGAGGGATCCCCTTCCCAAGAGACCCAGTACTTC
d_gene: .; j_gene: TRBJ2-5; v_gene: TRBV9; abundance: .; CDR3aa: CASSVETSSRVGTQYF; CDR3nt: TGTGCCAGCAGCGTAGAAACTAGTTCTAGGGTGGGGACCCAGTACTTC
d_gene: .; j_gene: TRBJ2-5; v_gene: TRBV18; abundance: .; CDR3aa: CASSPPNGGIQETQYF; CDR3nt: TGTGCCAGCTCACCACCTAACGGTGGTATACAAGAGACCCAGTACTTC
d_gene: TRBD2; j_gene: TRBJ2-5; v_gene: TRBV7-9; abundance: .; CDR3aa: CASSLGAGGQETQYF; CDR3nt: TGTGCCAGCAGCTTAGGAGCGGGGGGTCAAGAGACCCAGTACTTC
d_gene: .; j_gene: TRBJ2-5; v_gene: TRBV2; abundance: .; CDR3aa: CASSDLGGTEETQYF; CDR3nt: TGTGCCAGCAGTGATCTGGGCGGGACAGAAGAGACCCAGTACTTC
d_gene: .; j_gene: TRBJ1-1; v_gene: TRBV7-2; abundance: .; CDR3aa: CASSLNNRNTEAFF; CDR3nt: TGTGCCAGCAGCTTAAACAACCGGAACACTGAAGCTTTCTTT
d_gene: TRBD1; j_gene: TRBJ2-7; v_gene: TRBV14; abundance: .; CDR3aa: CASSQEQGLDEQYF; CDR3nt: TGTGCCAGCAGCCAAGAACAGGGGTTAGACGAGCAGTACTTC
d_gene: .; j_gene: TRBJ2-1; v_gene: TRBV9; abundance: .; CDR3aa: CASSVNRVPSNEQFF; CDR3nt: TGTGCCAGCAGCGTAAACAGGGTTCCTTCTAATGAGCAGTTCTTC
d_gene: TRBD2; j_gene: TRBJ2-1; v_gene: TRBV4-2; abundance: .; CDR3aa: CASSQGGTSGLYNEQFF; CDR3nt: TGTGCCAGCAGCCAAGGGGGGACTAGCGGGCTATACAATGAGCAGTTCTTC
d_gene: TRBD1; j_gene: TRBJ1-5; v_gene: TRBV6-1; abundance: .; CDR3aa: CASMTGAYSNQPQHF; CDR3nt: TGTGCCAGCATGACAGGGGCCTATAGCAATCAGCCCCAGCATTTT
d_gene: .; j_gene: TRBJ1-2; v_gene: TRBV7-9; abundance: .; CDR3aa: CASSPPDTDRDGYTF; CDR3nt: TGTGCCAGCAGCCCACCGGACACCGATAGGGATGGCTACACCTTC
d_gene: .; j_gene: TRBJ1-5; v_gene: TRBV6-4; abundance: .; CDR3aa: CASSTQSGQPQHF; CDR3nt: TGTGCCAGCAGTACCCAGTCGGGTCAGCCCCAGCATTTT